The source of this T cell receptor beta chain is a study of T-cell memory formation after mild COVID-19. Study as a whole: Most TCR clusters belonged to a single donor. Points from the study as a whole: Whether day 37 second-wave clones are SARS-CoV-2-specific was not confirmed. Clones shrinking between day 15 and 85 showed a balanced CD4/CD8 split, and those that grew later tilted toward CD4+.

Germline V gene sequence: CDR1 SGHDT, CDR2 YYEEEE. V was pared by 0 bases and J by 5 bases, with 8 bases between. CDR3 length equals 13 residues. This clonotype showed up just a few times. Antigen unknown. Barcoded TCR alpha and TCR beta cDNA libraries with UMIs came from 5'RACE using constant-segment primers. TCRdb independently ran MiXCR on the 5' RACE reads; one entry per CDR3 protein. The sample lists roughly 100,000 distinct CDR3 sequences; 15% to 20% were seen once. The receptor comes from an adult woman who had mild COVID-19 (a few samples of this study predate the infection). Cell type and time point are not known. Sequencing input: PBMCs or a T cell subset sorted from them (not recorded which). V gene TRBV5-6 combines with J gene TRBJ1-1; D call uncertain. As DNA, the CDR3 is TGTGCCAGCAGCTTGGCGGCAGGAACTGAAGCTTTCTTT. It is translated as CASSLAAGTEAFF.